These T cell receptor beta chains were read from a single sample in a study of vaccination effects on CD4 cells after COVID-19. Antigens of these TCRs are unknown. TCRdb's copy holds only in-frame clones and misses some; the assay was immunoSEQ multiplex PCR. The data hold 14,000 or so clones, with just over 75% observed a single time. Sequences were derived from CD4+ T cells from PBMCs cultured with HCoV-229E spike peptides, sampled before COVID-19 vaccination. The receptor set was obtained from a human donor who received a COVID-19 vaccine. Both conserved end residues are part of each CDR3. A D gene is named only where the DNA matches it firmly. Size is omitted from some rows. Given values are once, few, many or a class for expanded clones.

d_call,v_call,j_call,clone_size,cdr3_length,cdr3_aa,cdr3_nt
TRBD1,TRBV30,TRBJ1-3,.,14,CAWSTGTVGNTIYF,TGTGCCTGGAGTACAGGGACAGTAGGAAACACCATATATTTT
.,TRBV7-8,TRBJ2-7,.,14,CASSYRESSYEQYF,TGTGCCAGCAGCTACAGGGAGAGCTCCTACGAGCAGTACTTC
TRBD1,TRBV5-1,TRBJ2-1,.,14,CASSLGQGDNEQFF,TGCGCCAGCAGCTTGGGACAGGGGGACAATGAGCAGTTCTTC
.,TRBV6-6,TRBJ1-1,.,15,CASSYSPDLNTEAFF,TGTGCCAGCAGTTACTCTCCCGATTTGAACACTGAAGCTTTCTTT
.,TRBV7-6,TRBJ1-5,.,17,CASSSLYRRTEYQPQHF,TGTGCCAGCAGCTCCTTATATCGGCGAACAGAGTATCAGCCCCAGCATTTT
.,TRBV5-6,TRBJ2-3,.,12,CASSTPLETQYF,TGTGCCAGCAGCACTCCACTAGAAACGCAGTATTTT
.,TRBV4-3,TRBJ1-6,many,14,CASSQDQYNSPLHF,TGCGCCAGCAGCCAAGACCAGTATAATTCACCCCTCCACTTT
TRBD2,TRBV5-1,TRBJ2-1,.,14,CASSDQAGSGRGFF,TGCGCCAGCAGCGATCAGGCGGGTAGCGGGAGGGGGTTCTTC
.,TRBV3-1/TRBV3-2,TRBJ1-6,.,15,CASSQGQAGNSPLHF,TGTGCCAGCAGCCAAGGTCAGGCAGGAAATTCACCCCTCCACTTT
.,TRBV19,TRBJ1-5,.,16,CASSILGGGVNQPQHF,TGTGCCAGTAGTATCCTAGGGGGGGGCGTCAATCAGCCCCAGCATTTT
.,TRBV6-2/TRBV6-3,TRBJ2-1,.,11,CASSRRSEQFF,TGTGCCAGCAGCCGACGGTCGGAGCAGTTCTTC
.,TRBV4-1,TRBJ1-3,once,14,CASSLLTSGNTIYF,TGCGCCAGCAGCCTATTGACGTCCGGAAACACCATATATTTT
.,TRBV24-1,TRBJ2-1,.,12,CATTGFNGEQFF,TGTGCCACCACGGGGTTTAATGGTGAGCAGTTCTTC
TRBD1,TRBV12-3/TRBV12-4,TRBJ1-1,few,13,CASSLPADRGAFF,TGTGCCAGCAGTTTACCCGCCGACAGGGGAGCTTTCTTT
TRBD1,TRBV27,TRBJ2-1,.,17,CASSRRMTGLGYNEQFF,TGTGCCAGCAGTCGCCGCATGACAGGGTTAGGCTACAATGAGCAGTTCTTC
.,TRBV5-1,TRBJ1-3,few,14,CASSLESSGNTIYF,TGCGCCAGCAGCTTGGAATCCTCTGGAAACACCATATATTTT
.,TRBV21-1,TRBJ2-4,.,17,CASSNSGTGLAKNIQYF,TGTGCCAGCAGCAATAGCGGGACAGGACTAGCCAAAAACATTCAGTACTTC
.,TRBV3-1/TRBV3-2,TRBJ1-2,few,13,CASSQSDGGGYTF,TGTGCCAGCAGCCAATCGGATGGTGGTGGCTACACCTTC
.,TRBV27,TRBJ2-7,.,16,CASSFRAGTHSYEQYF,TGTGCCAGCAGTTTTCGGGCGGGTACCCACTCCTACGAGCAGTACTTC
.,TRBV18,TRBJ1-2,.,14,CASSHQGNLGGYTF,TGTGCCAGCTCACATCAGGGGAACCTTGGAGGCTACACCTTC
TRBD2,TRBV5-8,TRBJ2-1,hyperexpanded,15,CASSPGTSGTNEQFF,TGTGCCAGCAGCCCCGGGACTAGCGGGACCAATGAGCAGTTCTTC
.,TRBV28,TRBJ1-1,.,16,CASSITGTLILREAFF,TGTGCCAGCAGTATCACCGGGACACTCATCCTGCGGGAAGCTTTCTTT
.,TRBV24-1,TRBJ1-3,once,18,CLSTSLNRRWRAGNTIYF,TGTTTATCCACCAGTTTGAATCGTAGGTGGAGGGCCGGAAACACCATATATTTT
.,TRBV11-2,TRBJ2-7,.,12,CASSSVLREQYF,TGTGCCAGCAGCTCGGTCCTCCGGGAGCAGTACTTC
TRBD1,TRBV7-2,TRBJ2-5,.,16,CASSPARVRGRETQYF,TGTGCCAGCAGCCCCGCCCGGGTCAGGGGGAGAGAGACCCAGTACTTC
TRBD1,TRBV7-9,TRBJ2-2,once,15,CASSPGTGNTGELFF,TGTGCCAGCAGCCCCGGGACAGGGAATACCGGGGAGCTGTTTTTT
TRBD1,TRBV5-4,TRBJ2-1,.,16,CASSLEVTGVGNEQFF,TGTGCCAGCAGCTTGGAGGTGACAGGGGTTGGGAATGAGCAGTTCTTC